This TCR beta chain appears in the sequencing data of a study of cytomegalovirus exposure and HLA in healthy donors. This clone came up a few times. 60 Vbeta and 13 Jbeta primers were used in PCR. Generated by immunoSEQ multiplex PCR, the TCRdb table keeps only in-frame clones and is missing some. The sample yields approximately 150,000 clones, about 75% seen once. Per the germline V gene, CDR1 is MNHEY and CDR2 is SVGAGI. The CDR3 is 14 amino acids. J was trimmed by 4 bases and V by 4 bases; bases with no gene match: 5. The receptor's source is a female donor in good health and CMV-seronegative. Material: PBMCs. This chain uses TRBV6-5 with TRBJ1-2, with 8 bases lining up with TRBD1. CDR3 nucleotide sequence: TGTGCCAGCAGTTCCACCGACAGGGGCTATGGCTACACCTTC. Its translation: CASSSTDRGYGYTF.